This T cell receptor (beta chain) came from a study of blood T cell repertoires in COVID-19. At the level of the study: Material from acute and convalescent COVID-19 was sourced from the United States, Italy and Spain. The analysed material was cDNA or gDNA that came from T cells, B-cell-depleted T cells, or PBMCs.

Source study methods: Reference gene primer amplification gave nucleated cell count estimates. Data came from immunoSEQ multiplex PCR; TCRdb stores just in-frame clones and leaves some out. V, J and clone size are those of that table, while D and trimming were read from the DNA. This sample has around 250,000 clones; approximately 87% occur once, and the top ten carry less than 6%. The CDR3 contains 15 residues. V shed 2 bases and J 8 bases; nucleotides not matched to a gene: 8. CDR1 and CDR2 from the germline V gene are MDHEN and SYDVKM. The sequenced material came from peripheral blood. The J gene is TRBJ2-3, the V gene TRBV28; 9 nucleotides line up with TRBD2. The sequence came from a man aged 60-69 years who had recovered from COVID-19. CDR3 nucleotides: TGTGCCAGCAGTTTAGCGGCGGGGGGGCAAGTTACGCAGTATTTT. This gives the protein CASSLAAGGQVTQYF.